This T cell receptor (beta chain) was recovered during a study of neoadjuvant anti-PD-1 for oral cavity cancer. Documented time point: after neoadjuvant nivolumab, at surgical resection. V gave up 6 bases and J gave up 3 bases, with 11 bases separating them. Germline CDR1 MNHNS, CDR2 SASEGT. The CDR3 contains 13 residues. This clone was counted only a few times. Most tumor samples had roughly 5 ug input DNA in two replicates. Repertoires were generated with immunoSEQ multiplex PCR, while TCRdb's copy carries only in-frame clones and drops some. The sample carries 14,000 to 15,000 clones, roughly 35% recorded once.

The sample here was tumor tissue, taken after nivolumab (anti-PD-1) treatment. The V gene is TRBV6-1, the J gene TRBJ1-1; D is unclear. The receptor comes from a person aged 40 to 85 with oral cavity squamous cell carcinoma. The CDR3 protein is CASSKEVYTEAFF. CDR3 sequence (DNA): TGTGCCAGCAGCAAGGAGGTGTACACTGAAGCTTTCTTT.